This section outlines one T cell receptor beta chain sequence together with its context. As yet, its antigen is unknown. It was second doses at about 4 or about 12 weeks that were pooled. Repertoires were generated with immunoSEQ multiplex PCR, while TCRdb's copy carries only in-frame clones and drops some. The top ten hold around 7.1% of the sample, which has roughly 120,000 clones, roughly 89% seen once. The germline V gene has CDR1 SQVTM and CDR2 ANQGSEA. Losses at the gene ends were 6 bases for V and 0 bases for J; bases not matched to a gene: 7. The CDR3 loop spans 15 amino acids. This sample is part of a study of T cell responses to AZD1222 COVID-19 vaccine. Study observations and caveats: Spike-wide vaccine-associated CD4 TCRs dominated at 160-218 and 743-854. Clonal diversity may have been underestimated in mostly white British donors.

This sequence was found in an adult who received the AZD1222 COVID-19 vaccine. The rearrangement links TRBV29-1 to TRBJ2-1, with 8 nucleotides matching TRBD2. The specimen comprised peripheral blood, sampled 28 days after the second AZD1222 dose. The chain's CDR3 is CSVVPGLASYNEQFF. The CDR3 DNA reads as TGCAGCGTGGTCCCCGGACTAGCCTCCTACAATGAGCAGTTCTTC.